This T cell receptor (beta chain) originates from a study of monozygotic twins with inflammatory bowel disease. Per-sample cDNA came from eight separate reactions. UMIs with a 6-nucleotide sample barcode were added by template switching. Reprocessing the 5' RACE reads, TCRdb reports a single entry for every CDR3 protein and omits DNA. Its table records approximately 110,000 distinct CDR3 sequences. Concerning this clonotype itself: Its matching antigen is unknown.

The CDR3 runs to 15 residues. CDR1 MGHDK and CDR2 SYGVNS come from the germline V gene. Study-wide findings and caveats: IBD patients displayed reduced TCRbeta diversity (inverse Simpson) when set against healthy co-twins. Heterogeneous immunosuppressive treatment regimens may have introduced variability into patient repertoires.

The chain uses TRBV25-1 and TRBJ1-4. This TCR came from a human donor with ulcerative colitis or Crohn's disease, or a healthy co-twin of an affected twin (not recorded which). What was sequenced was blood. CDR3 loop: CASSEDRATNEKLFF.